These 24 T cell receptor beta chains share one sample of origin, sequenced in a study of T cells in Graves' hyperthyroidism and ophthalmopathy. Using RNA transcripts as the source, TCR beta CDR3 regions were amplified. A set of HTBI primers served as the primers for a first-round RT-PCR of the TCR CDR3. TCRdb reprocessed the multiplex PCR reads via MiXCR and lists one record per CDR3 protein. The sample consists of 240,000 or so distinct CDR3 sequences, 15% to 20% of them appearing once. Sequencing input: blood. The source is a woman younger than 30 with Graves' ophthalmopathy.

The chain uses TRBV30 and TRBJ2-6; D unclear. Germline V gene data show CDR1 as GTSNPN and CDR2 as SVGIG (reference sequence). The V end was cut by 1 base, the J end by 0 bases, with 4 bases between. The CDR3 covers 14 residues. The CDR3 here is CAWSDGSGANVLTF. As DNA, the CDR3 is TGTGCCTGGAGTGATGGCTCTGGGGCCAACGTCCTGACTTTC.

A few counts support this clonotype. CDR3 nucleotide sequence: TGTGCCAGTAATTACAGGGAGAACACTGAAGCTTTCTTT. Translated: CASNYRENTEAFF. J is TRBJ1-1 and V is TRBV19, with D maybe TRBD1 (6 bases). Germline assignment: CDR1 LNHDA and CDR2 SQIVND (reference sequence). The CDR3 is 13 amino acids. With 7 bases removed from V and 1 base from J, the gap between germline ends came to 10 bases.

The chain links TRBV29-1 to TRBJ1-2, with 10 nucleotides matching TRBD1. The V and J ends lost 4 bases and 2 bases, in that order; junction bases with no gene match: 4. This CDR3 is built from 14 residues. Per the germline V gene, CDR1 is SQVTM and CDR2 is ANQGSEA. The CDR3 loop is CSVVRTGGNYGYTF. The CDR3 DNA is TGCAGCGTTGTACGGACAGGGGGGAACTATGGCTACACCTTC.

This clonotype was seen at least ten times. The chain joins TRBV11-2 to TRBJ2-7, with 8 bases matching TRBD1. The CDR3 totals 14 residues. V shed 6 bases, J shed 5 bases, and the junction held 9 bases outside the gene matches. Germline V gene sequence: CDR1 SGHAT, CDR2 FQNNGV. CDR3 coding DNA: TGTGCCAGCAGACCTACCAGGGGGCCAAACGAGCAGTACTTC. This codes for CASRPTRGPNEQYF. The full variable domain, completed using reference TRBV11-2 and TRBJ2-7, is EAGVAQSPRYKIIEKRQSVAFWCNPISGHATLYWYQQILGQGPKLLIQFQNNGVVDDSQLPKDRFSAERLKGVDSTLKIQPAKLEDSAVYLCASRPTRGPNEQYFGPGTRLTVT.

This clonotype was counted at least ten times. DNA of the CDR3: TGCAGTGCTGGGGACAGGGGGAGGTACGAGCAGTACTTC. Protein: CSAGDRGRYEQYF. This sequence joins TRBV20-1 and TRBJ2-7; 11 bases are a match to TRBD1. Germline V CDR1 and CDR2: DFQATT, SNEGSKA (reference sequence). This CDR3 comprises 13 residues. Trimming took 5 bases from V and 4 from J; bases not matched to a gene: 4.

CDR3 amino acids: CASSLVPGTITDTQYF. The CDR3 coding sequence is TGCGCCAGCAGCTTGGTTCCGGGGACAATCACAGATACGCAGTATTTT. The chain carries TRBV5-1 and TRBJ2-3; D perhaps matches TRBD1 (6 bases). The CDR3 consists of 16 residues. Trimming stripped 0 bases from V and 2 bases from J, with 13 bases between. The germline CDR1 and CDR2 sequences are SGHRS and YFSETQ.

Many counts were recorded for this clonotype. The genes are TRBV28 and TRBJ2-1; D is possibly TRBD2 (6 bases). Between the trimmed V and J ends, which lost 5 bases and 8 bases, there was a span of 16 bases. This CDR3 region has 14 residues. Germline V CDR1 and CDR2: MDHEN, SYDVKM. CDR3 bases: TGTGCCAGCAGTGTTGACCGGGAGACCGATGAGCAGTTCTTC. It yields the protein CASSVDRETDEQFF. The full variable domain, with the rest looked up from reference TRBV28 and TRBJ2-1, is DVKVTQSSRYLVKRTGEKVFLECVQDMDHENMFWYRQDPGLGLRLIYFSYDVKMKEKGDIPEGYSVSREKKERFSLILESASTNQTSMYLCASSVDRETDEQFFGPGTRLTVL.

In its sample, this clonotype was seen many times. This chain connects TRBV3-1 to TRBJ2-4; 10 bases agree with TRBD2. V was clipped by 1 base and J by 0 bases; unmatched bases: 6. CDR1 is LGHDT, CDR2 YNNKEL, per germline (reference sequence). CDR3 length equals 18 residues. Here the CDR3 DNA reads TGTGCCAGCAGCCAAGCCACTAGCGGGAAACTAGCCAAAAACATTCAGTACTTC. Translated, it gives CASSQATSGKLAKNIQYF.

This clonotype was seen many times. CDR3 amino acids: CATSDLGQGSETQYF. In nucleotides, the CDR3 is TGTGCCACCAGTGACCTCGGACAGGGGAGTGAGACCCAGTACTTC. The chain combines TRBV24-1 with TRBJ2-5; 9 bases map to TRBD1. The V and J ends lost 4 bases and 5 bases, in that order; junction bases with no gene match: 7. Germline V gene lookup returns CDR1 KGHDR and CDR2 SFDVKD. The CDR3 is 15 residues long.

This clonotype was observed many times. The V call is TRBV18, the J call TRBJ2-2; D uncertain. Germline CDR1 KGHSH, CDR2 LQKENI. V lost 1 base, J lost 1 base, and 7 bases lay in between. The CDR3 sequence is 15 residues long. This CDR3 reads CASSPQKGNTGELFF. CDR3 in DNA: TGTGCCAGCTCACCACAAAAGGGGAACACCGGGGAGCTGTTTTTT.

This clonotype was recorded many times. An end of the junction does not agree with germline; a read error may underlie this. The genes are TRBV30 and TRBJ2-1, with TRBD2 identical over 7 bases. Germline CDR1 GTSNPN, CDR2 SVGIG (reference sequence). This CDR3 comprises 15 residues. The CDR3 DNA sequence: TGTGCCTGGAGTGTTGGTAGCGGGTCCTCCAATGAGCAGTTCTTC. Translation: CAWSVGSGSSNEQFF.

This clonotype was counted at least ten times. This chain connects TRBV3-1 to TRBJ2-7, with D perhaps TRBD1 or TRBD2 (5 bases each). Germline V gene data show CDR1 as LGHDT and CDR2 as YNNKEL (reference sequence). The CDR3 is 13 residues long. Trimming left V 4 bases short and J 6 bases short, with 13 bases between. CDR3 DNA: TGTGCCAGCAGCCCGGGACCGACGCGCGAGCAGTACTTC. Amino acid sequence: CASSPGPTREQYF.

Turning to this clonotype: A much larger clone differs from this one at a single base, so this may be a read error. This chain links TRBV12-3 or TRBV12-4 with TRBJ2-1; 9 bases match TRBD2. The CDR3 loop spans 13 amino acids. The CDR3 nucleotides are TGTGCCAGCAGTATCCTAGCGGGGAATGAGCAGCTCTTC. This gives the protein CASSILAGNEQLF.

In its sample, this clonotype was seen many times. The rearrangement links TRBV30 to TRBJ1-2; D unresolved. This CDR3 has 13 amino acids. Germline V gene lookup returns CDR1 GTSNPN and CDR2 SVGIG (reference sequence). V was pared by 7 bases and J by 8 bases, with 20 bases between. The CDR3 DNA follows: TGTGCCTTATCCCCCCATAACCCGGCCGGCTACACCTTC. Translation: CALSPHNPAGYTF.

This clonotype has at least ten counts. The rearrangement uses TRBV2 and TRBJ2-5, with D possibly matching TRBD2 (7 bases). This CDR3 has 12 amino acids. With 8 bases removed from V and 9 bases from J, the gap between germline ends came to 16 bases. Per the germline V gene, CDR1 is SNHLY and CDR2 is FYNNEI. The CDR3 reads CASGSDSGAQYF. CDR3 nucleotides: TGTGCCAGCGGCTCGGACAGCGGGGCCCAGTACTTC. The whole variable domain, remainder taken from reference TRBV2 and TRBJ2-5, is EPEVTQTPSHQVTQMGQEVILRCVPISNHLYFYWYRQILGQKVEFLVSFYNNEISEKSEIFDDQFSVERPDGSNFTLKIRSTKLEDSAMYFCASGSDSGAQYFGPGTRLLVL.

In this sample, this clonotype turned up many times. The rearrangement links TRBV11-2 to TRBJ1-2, with 7 bases aligning to TRBD1. The CDR3 loop spans 19 amino acids. After removal of 0 bases from V and 2 bases from J, the junction contained 15 bases not matched to a gene. Germline values: CDR1 SGHAT, CDR2 FQNNGV. The chain's CDR3 is CASSLDLFYGTEMNYGYTF. The CDR3 DNA is TGTGCCAGCAGCTTAGATCTCTTTTACGGGACAGAGATGAACTATGGCTACACCTTC.

At least ten counts were recorded for this clonotype. V gene TRBV2 combines with J gene TRBJ2-5; maybe TRBD2 (6 bases). The CDR3 covers 13 residues. V lost 9 bases, J lost 6 bases, and 17 bases lay in between. Looked up from germline, CDR1 is SNHLY and CDR2 is FYNNEI. The CDR3 spells CASTRSGGKTQYF. The DNA for the CDR3 is TGTGCCAGTACACGGTCCGGGGGAAAGACCCAGTACTTC.

This clonotype has a count of ten or more. This chain uses TRBV28 with TRBJ1-5; tentative D call: TRBD1 (5 bases). The CDR3 consists of 14 residues. The germline gives CDR1 MDHEN, CDR2 SYDVKM. Trimming removed 3 bases from V and 2 bases from J, with 8 bases in between. The CDR3 DNA reads as TGTGCCAGCAGTTTCTTGGGGGGCAATCAGCCCCAGCATTTT. It encodes CASSFLGGNQPQHF.

Written as DNA, the CDR3 is TGTGCCAGCTCTAGGTCCCGGGACAGTGAAGCTTTCTTT. Its translation: CASSRSRDSEAFF. This chain connects TRBV18 to TRBJ1-1; 7 bases map to TRBD1. This CDR3 spans 13 amino acids. The V and J ends lost 6 bases and 7 bases, in that order; junction bases with no gene match: 8. CDR1 is KGHSH and CDR2 is LQKENI in the germline V gene.

The chain employs TRBV19 and TRBJ2-5; D is ambiguous. This CDR3 is 12 amino acids long. Germline V gives CDR1 LNHDA, CDR2 SQIVND (reference sequence). Trimming shortened V by 2 bases and J by 4 bases, and 5 bases separated the two germline ends. CDR3 DNA sequence: TGTGCCAGTAGTATACGTGGAGAGACCCAGTACTTC. It translates to CASSIRGETQYF. The full variable domain, with the rest looked up from reference TRBV19 and TRBJ2-5, is DGGITQSPKYLFRKEGQNVTLSCEQNLNHDAMYWYRQDPGQGLRLIYYSQIVNDFQKGDIAEGYSVSREKKESFPLTVTSAQKNPTAFYLCASSIRGETQYFGPGTRLLVL.

This clonotype was detected only a few times. This chain uses TRBV29-1 with TRBJ2-1; TRBD2 agrees at 14 bases. This CDR3 comprises 17 residues. Germline CDR1 SQVTM, CDR2 ANQGSEA. V was pared by 6 bases and J by 7 bases, with 14 bases of the junction left unmatched. CDR3 in DNA: TGCAGCGTCTGTTTGATCGGGACTAGCGGGAGAGGGAATGAGCAGTTCTTC. Translation: CSVCLIGTSGRGNEQFF.

The sample holds many counts of this clonotype. CDR3 amino acids: CSARDPGQGAQLAFF. CDR3 nucleotide sequence: TGCAGTGCTAGGGACCCGGGACAGGGGGCACAATTAGCTTTCTTT. This chain uses TRBV20-1 with TRBJ1-1, with 12 bases identical to TRBD1. This CDR3 is built from 15 residues. Germline CDR1 reads DFQATT; CDR2 reads SNEGSKA (reference sequence). V was clipped by 3 bases and J by 10 bases; unmatched bases: 12.

This clonotype was recorded many times. This chain links TRBV7-2 with TRBJ2-5; 8 bases are shared with TRBD1. J was trimmed by 6 bases and V by 5 bases; bases with no gene match: 5. The CDR3 has 13 residues. From germline, CDR1 is SGHTA and CDR2 FQGNSA. As DNA, the CDR3 is TGTGCCAGCAGCCAAGACAGGGGTCAGACCCAGTACTTC. Translation: CASSQDRGQTQYF.

V usage is TRBV29-1 and J usage is TRBJ1-2; 7 bases fit TRBD1. J lost 5 bases, V lost 6 bases, and 6 bases had no gene match. Germline lookup yields CDR1 SQVTM and CDR2 ANQGSEA. The CDR3 spans 12 residues. CDR3 in DNA: TGCAGCGTCTGGGACAGCACTTATGGCTACACCTTC. Protein: CSVWDSTYGYTF.